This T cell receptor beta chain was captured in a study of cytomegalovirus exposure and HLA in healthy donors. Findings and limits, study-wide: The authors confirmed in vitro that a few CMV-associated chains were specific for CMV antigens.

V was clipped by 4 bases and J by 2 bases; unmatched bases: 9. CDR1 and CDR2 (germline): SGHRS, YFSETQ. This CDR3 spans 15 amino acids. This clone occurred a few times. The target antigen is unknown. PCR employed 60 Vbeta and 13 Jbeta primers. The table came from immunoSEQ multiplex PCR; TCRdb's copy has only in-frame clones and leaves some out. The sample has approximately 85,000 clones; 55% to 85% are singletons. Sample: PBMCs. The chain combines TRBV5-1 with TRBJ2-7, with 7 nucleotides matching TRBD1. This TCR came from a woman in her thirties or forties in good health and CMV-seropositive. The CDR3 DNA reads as TGCGCCAGCAGCCCCGGGACAGACAACCCCTACGAGCAGTACTTC. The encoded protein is CASSPGTDNPYEQYF.